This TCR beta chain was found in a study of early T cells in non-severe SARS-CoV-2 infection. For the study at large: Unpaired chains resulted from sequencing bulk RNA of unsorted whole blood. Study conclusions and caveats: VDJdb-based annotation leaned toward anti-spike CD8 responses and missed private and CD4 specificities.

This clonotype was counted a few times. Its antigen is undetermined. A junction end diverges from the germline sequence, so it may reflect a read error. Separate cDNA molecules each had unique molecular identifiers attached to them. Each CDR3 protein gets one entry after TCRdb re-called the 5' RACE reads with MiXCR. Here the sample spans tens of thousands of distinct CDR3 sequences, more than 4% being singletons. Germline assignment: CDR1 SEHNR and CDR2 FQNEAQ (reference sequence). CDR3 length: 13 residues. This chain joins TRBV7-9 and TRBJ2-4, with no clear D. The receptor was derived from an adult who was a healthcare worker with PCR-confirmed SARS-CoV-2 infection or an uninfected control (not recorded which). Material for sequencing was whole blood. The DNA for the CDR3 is TGTGCCAGCAGCTTAGCGCGATGGGCCTACCTCACCTTC. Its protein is CASSLARWAYLTF.